Sequencing of this TCR beta chain was carried out in a study of T cell responses to AZD1222 COVID-19 vaccine. Study-level results: Along spike, vaccine-associated CD4 TCRs were found throughout, with dominance at 160-218 and 743-854.

Data came from immunoSEQ multiplex PCR; TCRdb stores just in-frame clones and leaves some out. The sample carries some 170,000 clones, roughly nine tenths recorded once. On this clone: Its antigen is not identified.

The J segment lost 4 bases and the V segment lost 6 bases, leaving 5 bases of the junction unmatched. The CDR3 spans 13 residues. Per the germline V gene, CDR1 is SQVTM and CDR2 is ANQGSEA. The V call is TRBV29-1, the J call TRBJ1-3; 8 positions match TRBD1. Sequencing used peripheral blood, obtained on day 0 of AZD1222 vaccination. The TCR comes from an adult in good health. The chain's CDR3 is CSVRQGRGNTIYF. In nucleotides, the CDR3 is TGCAGCGTGAGACAGGGGAGGGGAAACACCATATATTTT. The full variable domain, in which reference TRBV29-1 and TRBJ1-3 provide the parts outside the CDR3, is SAVISQKPSRDICQRGTSLTIQCQVDSQVTMMFWYRQQPGQSLTLIATANQGSEATYESGFVIDKFPISRPNLTFSTLTVSNMSPEDSSIYLCSVRQGRGNTIYFGEGSWLTVV.